What follows describes a single T cell receptor beta chain. Its target is unknown. Time point defined: after dendritic cell vaccination, including at tumor progression/relapse. The repertoire was sequenced with immunoSEQ multiplex PCR; TCRdb's copy has only in-frame clones and lacks some. The sample consists of tens of thousands of clones, 85% of them appearing once. The data derive from a study of glioma-infiltrating T cells after dendritic cell vaccination. Study conclusions and caveats: No direct clonality-survival link was found; a diverse polyclonal response may matter.

The CDR3 has 11 residues. The V and J ends lost 5 bases and 7 bases respectively, with 9 bases between them. The V gene's germline CDR1 is MDHEN and CDR2 SYDVKM. The sequence came from a human donor with glioblastoma. The V call is TRBV28, the J call TRBJ2-7, with D hard to call. This specimen consisted of blood, obtained after dendritic cell vaccination. This CDR3 is CASSAGREQYF. For the CDR3, the DNA is TGTGCCAGCAGTGCCGGTCGAGAGCAGTACTTC. Based on the CDR3 plus reference TRBV28 and TRBJ2-7, the full variable domain is DVKVTQSSRYLVKRTGEKVFLECVQDMDHENMFWYRQDPGLGLRLIYFSYDVKMKEKGDIPEGYSVSREKKERFSLILESASTNQTSMYLCASSAGREQYFGPGTRLTVT.